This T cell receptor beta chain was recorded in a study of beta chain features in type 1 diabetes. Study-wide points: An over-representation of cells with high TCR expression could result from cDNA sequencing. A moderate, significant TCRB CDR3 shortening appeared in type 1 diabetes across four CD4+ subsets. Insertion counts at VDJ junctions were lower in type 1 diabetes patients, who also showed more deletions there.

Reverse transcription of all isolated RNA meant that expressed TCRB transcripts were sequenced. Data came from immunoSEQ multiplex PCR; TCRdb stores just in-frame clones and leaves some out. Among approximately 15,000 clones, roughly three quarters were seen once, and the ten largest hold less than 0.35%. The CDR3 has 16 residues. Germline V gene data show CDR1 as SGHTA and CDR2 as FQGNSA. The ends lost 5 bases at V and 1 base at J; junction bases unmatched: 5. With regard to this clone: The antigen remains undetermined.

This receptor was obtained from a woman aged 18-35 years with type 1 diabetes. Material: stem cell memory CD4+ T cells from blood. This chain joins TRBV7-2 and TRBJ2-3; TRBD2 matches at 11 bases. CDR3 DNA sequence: TGTGCCAGCAGCGAAAGACTAGCGGGGCGCACAGATACGCAGTATTTT. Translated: CASSERLAGRTDTQYF.